Detailed here is one T cell receptor beta chain. Its antigen is unknown. Germline values: CDR1 SGHTA, CDR2 FQGNSA. The CDR3 totals 18 residues. J was trimmed by 9 bases and V by 1 base; bases with no gene match: 17. TCRdb's table, derived via immunoSEQ multiplex PCR, lists solely in-frame clones and lacks some. The sample consists of about 190,000 clones, over 65% of them appearing once. The data are from a study of cytomegalovirus exposure and HLA in healthy donors. The overall study: It was reported in a later analysis that the same platform had been used for the roughly 130 validation repertoires as for the 666 first-cohort repertoires. Study-wide points: The authors listed some 160 TCR beta chains as cytomegalovirus-associated. High sensitivity and specificity were reportedly achieved when the classifier diagnosed cytomegalovirus status.

The sample consisted of PBMCs. The chain links TRBV7-2 to TRBJ2-3; 9 positions agree with TRBD2. This clonotype was obtained from a man aged 18 to 29 in good health and CMV-seropositive. CDR3 nucleotide sequence: TGTGCCAGCAGCTTAGAGGCGGGTGCTAGCGGGAAACCGGGGACGCAGTATTTT. Encoded protein: CASSLEAGASGKPGTQYF.